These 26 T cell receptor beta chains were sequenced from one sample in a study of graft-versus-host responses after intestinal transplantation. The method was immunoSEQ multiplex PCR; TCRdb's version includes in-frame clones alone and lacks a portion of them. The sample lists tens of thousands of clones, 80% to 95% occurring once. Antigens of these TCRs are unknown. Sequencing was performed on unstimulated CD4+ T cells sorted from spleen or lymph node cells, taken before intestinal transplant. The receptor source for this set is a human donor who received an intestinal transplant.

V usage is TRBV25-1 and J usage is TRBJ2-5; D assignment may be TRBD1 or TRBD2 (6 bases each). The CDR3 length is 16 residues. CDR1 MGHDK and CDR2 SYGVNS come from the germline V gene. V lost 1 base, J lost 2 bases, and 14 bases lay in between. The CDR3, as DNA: TGTGCCAGCAGTGAATCTAGGGGGGCAAGGCAAGAGACCCAGTACTTC. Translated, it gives CASSESRGARQETQYF.

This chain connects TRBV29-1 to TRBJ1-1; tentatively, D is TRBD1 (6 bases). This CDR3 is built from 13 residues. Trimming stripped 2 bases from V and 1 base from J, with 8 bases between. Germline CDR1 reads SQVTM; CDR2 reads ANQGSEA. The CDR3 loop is CSVENRENTEAFF. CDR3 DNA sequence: TGCAGCGTTGAAAACAGGGAGAACACTGAAGCTTTCTTT.

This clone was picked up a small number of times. CDR3 amino acids: CASSLPGSSYNEQFF. CDR3 coding DNA: TGTGCCAGCAGCCTACCGGGGTCTTCCTACAATGAGCAGTTCTTC. The V call is TRBV9, the J call TRBJ2-1; D is possibly TRBD2 (5 bases). The CDR3 has 15 residues. Germline lookup yields CDR1 SGDLS and CDR2 YYNGEE. V was trimmed by 4 bases and J by 1 base, leaving 12 bases between them.

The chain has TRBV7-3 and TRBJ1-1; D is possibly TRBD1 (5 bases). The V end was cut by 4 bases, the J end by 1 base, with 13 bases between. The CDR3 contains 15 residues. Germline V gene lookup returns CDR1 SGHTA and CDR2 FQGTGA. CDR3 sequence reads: CASSCADNTNTEAFF. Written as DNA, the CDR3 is TGTGCCAGCAGCTGCGCGGACAACACGAACACTGAAGCTTTCTTT.

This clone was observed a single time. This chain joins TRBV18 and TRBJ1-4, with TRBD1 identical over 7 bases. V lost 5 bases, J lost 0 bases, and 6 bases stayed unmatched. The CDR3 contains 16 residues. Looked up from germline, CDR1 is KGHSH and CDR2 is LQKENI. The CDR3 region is CASSSGQVSTNEKLFF. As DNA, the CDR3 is TGTGCCAGCTCATCTGGACAGGTTTCAACTAATGAAAAACTGTTTTTT.

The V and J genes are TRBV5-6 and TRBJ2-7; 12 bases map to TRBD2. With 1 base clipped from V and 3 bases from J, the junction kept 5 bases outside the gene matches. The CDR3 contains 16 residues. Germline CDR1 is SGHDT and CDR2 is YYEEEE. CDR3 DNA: TGTGCCAGCAGCTTGAGTCCGACTAGCGGGAGCTACGAGCAGTACTTC. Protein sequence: CASSLSPTSGSYEQYF.

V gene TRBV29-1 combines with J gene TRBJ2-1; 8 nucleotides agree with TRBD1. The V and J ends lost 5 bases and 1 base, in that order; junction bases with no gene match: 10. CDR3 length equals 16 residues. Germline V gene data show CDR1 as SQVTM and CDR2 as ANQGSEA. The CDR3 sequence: CSVSRQDRVSYNEQFF. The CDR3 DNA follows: TGCAGCGTTTCCAGACAGGACAGGGTATCCTACAATGAGCAGTTCTTC.

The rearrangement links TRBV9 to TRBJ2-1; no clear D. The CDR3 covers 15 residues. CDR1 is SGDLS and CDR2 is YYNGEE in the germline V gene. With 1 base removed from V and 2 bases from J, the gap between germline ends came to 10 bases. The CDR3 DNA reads TGTGCCAGCAGCGTATTAGTAACCCCCTACAATGAGCAGTTCTTC. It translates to CASSVLVTPYNEQFF.

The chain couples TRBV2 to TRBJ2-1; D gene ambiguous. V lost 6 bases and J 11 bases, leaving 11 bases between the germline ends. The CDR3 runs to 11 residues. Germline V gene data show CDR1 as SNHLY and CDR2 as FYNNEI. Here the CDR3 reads CASSRAGQQFF. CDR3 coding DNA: TGTGCCAGCAGCCGCGCCGGACAGCAGTTCTTC.

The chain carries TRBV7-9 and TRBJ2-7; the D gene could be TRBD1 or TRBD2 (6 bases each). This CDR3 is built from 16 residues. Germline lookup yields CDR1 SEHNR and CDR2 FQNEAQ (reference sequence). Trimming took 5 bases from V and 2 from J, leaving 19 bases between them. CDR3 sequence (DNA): TGTGCCAGCAGCCCCGCCCGGGGGCAGGGCCCCTACGAGCAGTACTTC. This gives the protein CASSPARGQGPYEQYF.

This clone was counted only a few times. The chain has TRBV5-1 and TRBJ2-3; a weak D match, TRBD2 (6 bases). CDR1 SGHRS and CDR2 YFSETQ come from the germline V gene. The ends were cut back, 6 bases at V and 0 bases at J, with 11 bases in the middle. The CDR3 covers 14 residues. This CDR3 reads CASKGLLSTDTQYF. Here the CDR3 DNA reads TGCGCCAGCAAGGGACTTTTGAGCACAGATACGCAGTATTTT.

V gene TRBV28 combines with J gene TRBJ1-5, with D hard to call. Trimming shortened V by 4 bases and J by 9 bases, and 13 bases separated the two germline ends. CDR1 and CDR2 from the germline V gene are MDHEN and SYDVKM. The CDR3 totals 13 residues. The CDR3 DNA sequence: TGTGCCAGCAGTTCCTTGTCCTCCGGGCCCCAGCATTTT. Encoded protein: CASSSLSSGPQHF.

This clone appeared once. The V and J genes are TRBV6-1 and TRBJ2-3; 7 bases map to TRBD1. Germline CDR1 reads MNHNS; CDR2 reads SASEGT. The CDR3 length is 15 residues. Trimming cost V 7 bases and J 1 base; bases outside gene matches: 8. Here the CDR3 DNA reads TGTGCCAGCAACACAGGGGTTGGGGGCACAGATACGCAGTATTTT. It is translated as CASNTGVGGTDTQYF.

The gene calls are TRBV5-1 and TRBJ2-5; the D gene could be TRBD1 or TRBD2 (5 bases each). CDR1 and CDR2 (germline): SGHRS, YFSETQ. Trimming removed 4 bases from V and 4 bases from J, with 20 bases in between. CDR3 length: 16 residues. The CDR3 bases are TGCGCCAGCAGCGGCCACGGACTGGGGCCGAGAGAGACCCAGTACTTC. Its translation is CASSGHGLGPRETQYF.

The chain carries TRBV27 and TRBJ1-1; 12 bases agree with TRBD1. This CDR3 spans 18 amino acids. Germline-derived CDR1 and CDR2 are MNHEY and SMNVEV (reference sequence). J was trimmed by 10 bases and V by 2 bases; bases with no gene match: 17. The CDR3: CASSLGKGLGQGAGVAFF. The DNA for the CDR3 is TGTGCCAGCAGTTTAGGAAAAGGTTTGGGACAGGGGGCAGGGGTAGCTTTCTTT.

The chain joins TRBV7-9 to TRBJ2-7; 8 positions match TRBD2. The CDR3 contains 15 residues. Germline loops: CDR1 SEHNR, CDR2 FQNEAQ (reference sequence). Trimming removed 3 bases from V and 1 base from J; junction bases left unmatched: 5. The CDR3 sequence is CASSFSLAESYEQYF. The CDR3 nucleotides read TGTGCCAGCAGCTTTTCACTAGCGGAGTCCTACGAGCAGTACTTC.

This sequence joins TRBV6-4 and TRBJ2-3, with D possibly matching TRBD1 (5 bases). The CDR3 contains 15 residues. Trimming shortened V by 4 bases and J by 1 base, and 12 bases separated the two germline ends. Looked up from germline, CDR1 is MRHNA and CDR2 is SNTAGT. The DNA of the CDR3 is TGTGCCAGCAGTGTATGGCTAGGGGGCACAGATACGCAGTATTTT. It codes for CASSVWLGGTDTQYF.

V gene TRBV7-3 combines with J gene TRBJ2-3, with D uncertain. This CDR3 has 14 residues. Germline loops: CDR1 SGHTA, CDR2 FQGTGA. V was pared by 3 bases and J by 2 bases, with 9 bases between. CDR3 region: CASSFDPHTDTQYF. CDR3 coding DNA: TGTGCCAGCAGCTTTGATCCTCACACAGATACGCAGTATTTT. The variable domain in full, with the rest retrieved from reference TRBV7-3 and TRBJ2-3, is GAGVSQTPSNKVTEKGKYVELRCDPISGHTALYWYRQSLGQGPEFLIYFQGTGAADDSGLPNDRFFAVRPEGSVSTLKIQRTERGDSAVYLCASSFDPHTDTQYFGPGTRLTVL.

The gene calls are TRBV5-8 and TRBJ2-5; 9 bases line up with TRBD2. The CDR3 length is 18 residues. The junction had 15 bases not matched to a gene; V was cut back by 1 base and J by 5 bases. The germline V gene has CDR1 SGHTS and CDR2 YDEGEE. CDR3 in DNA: TGTGCCAGCAGCTTGTCTCTAATAGGGGCTAGCGGGACGGAGACCCAGTACTTC. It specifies CASSLSLIGASGTETQYF.

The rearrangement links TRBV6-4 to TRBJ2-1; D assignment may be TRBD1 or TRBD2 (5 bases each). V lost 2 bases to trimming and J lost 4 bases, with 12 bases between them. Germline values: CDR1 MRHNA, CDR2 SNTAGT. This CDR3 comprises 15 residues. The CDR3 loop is CASSDGGNLYNEQFF. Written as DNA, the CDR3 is TGTGCCAGCAGTGACGGGGGAAACCTTTACAATGAGCAGTTCTTC.

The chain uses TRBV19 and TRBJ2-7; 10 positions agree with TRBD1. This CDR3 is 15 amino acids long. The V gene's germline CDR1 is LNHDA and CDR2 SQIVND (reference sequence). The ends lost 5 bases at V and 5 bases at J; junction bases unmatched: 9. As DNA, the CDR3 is TGTGCCAGTAGTGCATGGGACAGGGGAACCAACGAGCAGTACTTC. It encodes CASSAWDRGTNEQYF.

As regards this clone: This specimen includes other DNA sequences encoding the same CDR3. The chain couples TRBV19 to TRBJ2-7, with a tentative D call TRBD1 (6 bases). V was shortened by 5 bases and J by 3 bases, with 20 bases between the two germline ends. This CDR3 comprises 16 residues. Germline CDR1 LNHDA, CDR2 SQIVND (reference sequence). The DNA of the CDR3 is TGTGCCAGTAGTCTTGTGGGGGCAGGTTTTTTCTACGAGCAGTACTTC. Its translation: CASSLVGAGFFYEQYF.

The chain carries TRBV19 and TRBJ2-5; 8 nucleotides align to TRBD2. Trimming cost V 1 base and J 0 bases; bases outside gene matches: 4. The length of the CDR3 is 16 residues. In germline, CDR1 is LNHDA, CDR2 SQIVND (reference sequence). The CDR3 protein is CASSIGSGSYQETQYF. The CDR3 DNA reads TGTGCCAGTAGTATAGGGAGCGGGAGCTACCAAGAGACCCAGTACTTC.

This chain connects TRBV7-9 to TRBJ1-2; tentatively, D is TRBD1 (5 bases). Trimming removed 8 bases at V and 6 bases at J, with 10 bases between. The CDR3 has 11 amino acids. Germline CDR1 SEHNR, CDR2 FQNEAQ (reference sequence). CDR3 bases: TGTGCCAGCTTGCTAGGGGATGGCTACACCTTC. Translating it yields CASLLGDGYTF.

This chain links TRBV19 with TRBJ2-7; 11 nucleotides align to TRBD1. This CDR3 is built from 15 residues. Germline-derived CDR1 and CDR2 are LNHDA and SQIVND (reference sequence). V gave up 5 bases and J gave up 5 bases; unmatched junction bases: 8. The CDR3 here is CASSWSRGQGDEQYF. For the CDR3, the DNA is TGTGCCAGTAGTTGGAGTCGGGGACAGGGGGACGAGCAGTACTTC. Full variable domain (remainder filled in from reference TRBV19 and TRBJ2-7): DGGITQSPKYLFRKEGQNVTLSCEQNLNHDAMYWYRQDPGQGLRLIYYSQIVNDFQKGDIAEGYSVSREKKESFPLTVTSAQKNPTAFYLCASSWSRGQGDEQYFGPGTRLTVT.

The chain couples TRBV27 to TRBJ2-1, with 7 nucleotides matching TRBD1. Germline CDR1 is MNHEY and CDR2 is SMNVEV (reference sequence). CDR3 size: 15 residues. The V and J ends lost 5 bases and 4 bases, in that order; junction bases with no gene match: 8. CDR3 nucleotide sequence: TGTGCCAGCAGTCAGAAACAGGGGAATTACAATGAGCAGTTCTTC. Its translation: CASSQKQGNYNEQFF.